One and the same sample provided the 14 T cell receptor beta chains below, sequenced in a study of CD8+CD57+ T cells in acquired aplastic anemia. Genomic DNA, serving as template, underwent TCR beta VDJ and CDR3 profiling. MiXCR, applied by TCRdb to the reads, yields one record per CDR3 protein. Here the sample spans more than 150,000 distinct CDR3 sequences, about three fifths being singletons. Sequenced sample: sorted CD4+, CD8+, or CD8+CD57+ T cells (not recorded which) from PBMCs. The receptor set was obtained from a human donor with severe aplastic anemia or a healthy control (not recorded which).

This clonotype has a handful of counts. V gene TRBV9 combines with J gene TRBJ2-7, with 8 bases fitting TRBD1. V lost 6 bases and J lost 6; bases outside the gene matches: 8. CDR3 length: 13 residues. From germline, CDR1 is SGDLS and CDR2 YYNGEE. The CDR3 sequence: CASTTGTGGEQYF. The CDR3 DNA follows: TGTGCCAGCACCACCGGGACAGGAGGCGAGCAGTACTTC.

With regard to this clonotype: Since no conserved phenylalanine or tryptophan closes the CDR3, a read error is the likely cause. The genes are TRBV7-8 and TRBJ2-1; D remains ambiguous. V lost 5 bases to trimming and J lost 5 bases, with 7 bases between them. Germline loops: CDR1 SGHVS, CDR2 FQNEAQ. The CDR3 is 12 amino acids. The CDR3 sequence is CASSPGHNEQFL. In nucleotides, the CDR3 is TGTGCCAGCAGCCCAGGACACAATGAGCAGTTCCTC.

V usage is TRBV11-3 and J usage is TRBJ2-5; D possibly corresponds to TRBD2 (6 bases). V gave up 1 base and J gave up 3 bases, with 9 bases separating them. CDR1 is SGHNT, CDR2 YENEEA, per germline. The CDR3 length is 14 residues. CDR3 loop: CASSLVGGEETQYF. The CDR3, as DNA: TGTGCCAGCAGCTTAGTGGGGGGTGAAGAGACCCAGTACTTC.

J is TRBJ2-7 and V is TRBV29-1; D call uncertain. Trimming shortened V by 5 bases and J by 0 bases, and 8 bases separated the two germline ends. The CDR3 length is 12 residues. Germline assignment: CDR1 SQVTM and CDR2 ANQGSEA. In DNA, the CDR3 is TGCAGCGTTTTAGAGAGCTCCTACGAGCAGTACTTC. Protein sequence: CSVLESSYEQYF.

The CDR3 bases are TGTGCCACCAAGAGAAACGCAGGCTACGAGCAGTACTTC. It encodes CATKRNAGYEQYF. The V call is TRBV24-1, the J call TRBJ2-7; no clear D. CDR3 length equals 13 residues. V was pared by 8 bases and J by 3 bases, with 13 bases between. CDR1 is KGHDR, CDR2 SFDVKD, per germline.

CDR3 nucleotide sequence: TGTGCCAGCAGCTCGGGACAGGGGGCACAGCCCCAGCATTTT. Protein: CASSSGQGAQPQHF. This chain uses TRBV7-9 with TRBJ1-5; 12 bases are a match to TRBD1. CDR1 SEHNR and CDR2 FQNEAQ come from the germline V gene (reference sequence). V shed 4 bases and J 7 bases; nucleotides not matched to a gene: 2. This CDR3 contains 14 residues.

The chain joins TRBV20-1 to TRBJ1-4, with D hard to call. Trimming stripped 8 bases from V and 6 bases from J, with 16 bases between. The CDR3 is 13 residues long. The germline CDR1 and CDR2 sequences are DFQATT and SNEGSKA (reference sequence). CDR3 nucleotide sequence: TGCAGTTCTATGCGGGAGAGAGATGAAAAACTGTTTTTT. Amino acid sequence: CSSMRERDEKLFF.

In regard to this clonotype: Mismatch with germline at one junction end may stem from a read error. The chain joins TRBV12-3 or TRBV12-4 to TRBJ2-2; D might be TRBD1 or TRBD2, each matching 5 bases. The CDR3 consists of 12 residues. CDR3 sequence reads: CASSLGGGQLFF. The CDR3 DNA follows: TGTGCCAGCAGTTTAGGGGGCGGGCAGCTGTTTTTT.

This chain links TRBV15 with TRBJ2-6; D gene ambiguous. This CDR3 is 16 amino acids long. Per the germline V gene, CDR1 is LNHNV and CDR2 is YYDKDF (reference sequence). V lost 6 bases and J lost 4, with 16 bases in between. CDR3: CATSSHSGSGANVLTF. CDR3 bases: TGTGCCACCAGTAGTCATTCTGGGTCCGGGGCCAACGTCCTGACTTTC.

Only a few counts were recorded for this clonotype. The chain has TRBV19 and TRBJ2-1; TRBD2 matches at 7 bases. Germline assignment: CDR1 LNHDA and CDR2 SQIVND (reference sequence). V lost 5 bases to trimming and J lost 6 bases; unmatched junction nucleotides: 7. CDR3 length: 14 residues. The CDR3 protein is CASSARGDSNEQFF. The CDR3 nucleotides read TGTGCCAGTAGTGCACGGGGGGATAGCAATGAGCAGTTCTTC.

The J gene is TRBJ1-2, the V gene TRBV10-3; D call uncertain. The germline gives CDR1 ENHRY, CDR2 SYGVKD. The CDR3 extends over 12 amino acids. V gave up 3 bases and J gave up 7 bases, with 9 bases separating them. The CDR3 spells CAISEAGSGYTF. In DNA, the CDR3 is TGTGCCATCAGTGAAGCTGGGTCTGGCTACACCTTC.

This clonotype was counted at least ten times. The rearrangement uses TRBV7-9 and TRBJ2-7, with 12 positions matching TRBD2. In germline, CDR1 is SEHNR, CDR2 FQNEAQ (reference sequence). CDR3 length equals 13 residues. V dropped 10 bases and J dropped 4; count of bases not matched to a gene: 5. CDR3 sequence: CAILTSGGYEQYF. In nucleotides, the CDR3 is TGTGCCATCCTGACTAGCGGGGGTTACGAGCAGTACTTC.

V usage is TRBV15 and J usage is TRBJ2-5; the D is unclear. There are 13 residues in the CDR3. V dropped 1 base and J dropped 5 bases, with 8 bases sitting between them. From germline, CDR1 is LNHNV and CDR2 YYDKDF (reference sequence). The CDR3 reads CATSRAYLETQYF. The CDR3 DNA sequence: TGTGCCACCAGCAGAGCTTATTTGGAGACCCAGTACTTC.

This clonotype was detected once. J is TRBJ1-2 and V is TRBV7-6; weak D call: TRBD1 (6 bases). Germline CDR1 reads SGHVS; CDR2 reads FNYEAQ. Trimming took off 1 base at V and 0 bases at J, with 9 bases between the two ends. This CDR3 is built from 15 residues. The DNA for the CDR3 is TGTGCCAGCAGCTTAGGGACAGCCTCTAACTATGGCTACACCTTC. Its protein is CASSLGTASNYGYTF.